This TCR beta chain was retrieved from a study of OX40 agonist ivuxolimab in advanced cancers. Turning to the study itself: It was ivuxolimab, an agonistic anti-OX40 (CD134) antibody, that patients were treated with. General study findings and limits: Averaged across samples, CD8+ T cells carried more expanded clones than CD4+ did.

Sequencing used immunoSEQ multiplex PCR; TCRdb keeps in-frame clones, though not all of them. Among roughly 70,000 clones listed, approximately 81% were seen once. A remark on this clone: Antigen: not known.

The study sampled blood at baseline, cycle 4 day 1, and cycle 7 day 1. The sequence derives from an adult with an advanced solid tumor such as melanoma, head and neck, liver or kidney cancer. This material consisted of CD4+ or CD8+ T cells sorted from blood, taken in a trial of the OX40 agonist ivuxolimab.

Here the CDR3 DNA reads TGCAGTGCTCCGAGGACCGCCTCCCCGTTCTTC. Encoded protein: CSAPRTASPFF. This chain uses TRBV20-1 with TRBJ2-1; no definite D call. The germline V gene encodes CDR1 DFQATT and CDR2 SNEGSKA (reference sequence). V was shortened by 5 bases and J by 15 bases, with 17 bases between the two germline ends. This CDR3 comprises 11 residues.